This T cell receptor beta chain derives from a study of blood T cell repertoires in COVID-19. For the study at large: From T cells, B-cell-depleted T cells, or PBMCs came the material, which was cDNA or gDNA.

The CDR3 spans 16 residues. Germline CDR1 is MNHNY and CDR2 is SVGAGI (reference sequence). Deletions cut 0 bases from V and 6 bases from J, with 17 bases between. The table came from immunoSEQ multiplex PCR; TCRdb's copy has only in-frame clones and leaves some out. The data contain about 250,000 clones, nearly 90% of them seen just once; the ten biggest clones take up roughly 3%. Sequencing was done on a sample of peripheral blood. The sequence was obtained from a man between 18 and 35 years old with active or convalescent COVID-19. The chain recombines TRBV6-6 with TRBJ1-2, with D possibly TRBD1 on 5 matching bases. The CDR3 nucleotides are TGTGCCAGCAGTTACTCCGGCGCAGGGTTTGATAATGGCTACACCTTC. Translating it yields CASSYSGAGFDNGYTF.